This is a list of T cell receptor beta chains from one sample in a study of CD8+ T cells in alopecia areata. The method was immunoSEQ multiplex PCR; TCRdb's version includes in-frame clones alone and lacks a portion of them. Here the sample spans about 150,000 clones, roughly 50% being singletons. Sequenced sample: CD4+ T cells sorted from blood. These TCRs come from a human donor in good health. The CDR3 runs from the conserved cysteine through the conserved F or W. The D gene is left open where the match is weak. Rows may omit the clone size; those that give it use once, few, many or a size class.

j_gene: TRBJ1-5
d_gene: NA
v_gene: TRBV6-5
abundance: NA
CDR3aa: CASRQGLGPQHF
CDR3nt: TGTGCCAGCAGACAGGGTCTGGGGCCCCAGCATTTT

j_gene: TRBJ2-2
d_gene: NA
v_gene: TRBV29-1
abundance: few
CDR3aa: CSVEVPWGVDSTGELFF
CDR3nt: TGCAGCGTTGAAGTGCCATGGGGGGTTGACTCCACCGGGGAGCTGTTTTTT

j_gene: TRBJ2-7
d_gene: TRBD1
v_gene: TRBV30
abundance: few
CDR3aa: CAWRLTGAGEQYF
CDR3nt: TGTGCCTGGAGGCTGACAGGGGCGGGCGAGCAGTACTTC

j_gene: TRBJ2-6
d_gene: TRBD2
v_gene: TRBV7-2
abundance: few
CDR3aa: CASRPGGYGANVLTF
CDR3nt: TGTGCCAGCAGGCCCGGGGGGTACGGGGCCAACGTCCTGACTTTC

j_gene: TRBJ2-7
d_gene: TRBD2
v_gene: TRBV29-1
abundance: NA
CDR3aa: CSVVNTGTSRAYEQYF
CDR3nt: TGCAGCGTAGTTAACACGGGGACTAGTAGAGCCTACGAGCAGTACTTC

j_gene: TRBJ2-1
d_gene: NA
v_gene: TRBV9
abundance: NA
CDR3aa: CASSVVSRQVLSEQFF
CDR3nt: TGTGCCAGCAGCGTAGTCTCGCGGCAGGTTTTGAGTGAGCAGTTCTTC

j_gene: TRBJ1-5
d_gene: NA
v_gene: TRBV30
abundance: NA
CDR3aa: CAWSVGTAYSNQPQHF
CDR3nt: TGTGCCTGGAGTGTGGGGACGGCTTATAGCAATCAGCCCCAGCATTTT

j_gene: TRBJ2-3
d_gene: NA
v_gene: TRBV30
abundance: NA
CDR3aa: CAWSRETATDTQYF
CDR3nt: TGTGCCTGGAGTAGGGAAACCGCCACAGATACGCAGTATTTT

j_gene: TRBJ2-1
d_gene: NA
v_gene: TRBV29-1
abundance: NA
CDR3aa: CSVVQGVVEQFF
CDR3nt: TGCAGCGTTGTACAGGGAGTCGTTGAGCAGTTCTTC

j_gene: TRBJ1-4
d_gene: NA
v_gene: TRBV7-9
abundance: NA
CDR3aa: CASSPGSLGKLFF
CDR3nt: TGTGCCAGCAGCCCTGGGTCTCTAGGAAAACTGTTTTTT

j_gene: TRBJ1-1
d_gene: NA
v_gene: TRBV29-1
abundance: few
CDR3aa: CSVEPLFLDSSF
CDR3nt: TGCAGCGTTGAACCCCTTTTCCTGGACAGCTCCTTT

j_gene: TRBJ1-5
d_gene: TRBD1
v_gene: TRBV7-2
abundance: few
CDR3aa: CASSQRQGAQPQHF
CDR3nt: TGTGCCAGCAGCCAGAGGCAGGGGGCTCAGCCCCAGCATTTT

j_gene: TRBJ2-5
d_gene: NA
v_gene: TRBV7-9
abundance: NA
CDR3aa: CASSLFRQETQYF
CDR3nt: TGTGCCAGCAGCTTATTTAGGCAAGAGACCCAGTACTTC

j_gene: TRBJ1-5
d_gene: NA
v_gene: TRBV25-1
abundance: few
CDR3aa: CASCPPGRRDNQPQHF
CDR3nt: TGTGCCAGCTGTCCCCCGGGGCGCAGGGACAATCAGCCCCAGCATTTT

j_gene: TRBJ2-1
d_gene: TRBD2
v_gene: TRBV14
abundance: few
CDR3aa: CASSPLAGPANEQFF
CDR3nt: TGTGCCAGCAGCCCTTTAGCGGGGCCTGCCAATGAGCAGTTCTTC

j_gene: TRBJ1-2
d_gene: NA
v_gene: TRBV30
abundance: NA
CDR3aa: CALSGTTISYTF
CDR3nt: TGTGCCTTGTCCGGGACGACGATAAGCTACACCTTC

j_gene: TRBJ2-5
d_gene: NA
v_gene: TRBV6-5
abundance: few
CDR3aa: CASRFGTQQETQYF
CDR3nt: TGTGCCAGCAGGTTTGGGACACAACAAGAGACCCAGTACTTC

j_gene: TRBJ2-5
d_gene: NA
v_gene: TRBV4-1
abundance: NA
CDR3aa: CASSHGGWQEETQYF
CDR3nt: TGCGCCAGCAGCCATGGGGGATGGCAGGAAGAGACCCAGTACTTC

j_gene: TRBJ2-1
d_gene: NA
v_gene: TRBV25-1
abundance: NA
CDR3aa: CASATSKTYNEQFF
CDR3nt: TGTGCCAGCGCGACTAGTAAGACCTACAATGAGCAGTTCTTC

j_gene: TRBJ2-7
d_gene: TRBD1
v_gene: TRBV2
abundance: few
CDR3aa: CASSPRTGSSYEQYF
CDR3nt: TGTGCCAGCAGCCCCAGGACAGGGTCCTCCTACGAGCAGTACTTC

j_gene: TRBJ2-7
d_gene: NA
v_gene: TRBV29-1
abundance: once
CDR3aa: CSVEGRMSYEQYF
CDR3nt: TGCAGCGTTGAAGGCAGGATGTCCTACGAGCAGTACTTC

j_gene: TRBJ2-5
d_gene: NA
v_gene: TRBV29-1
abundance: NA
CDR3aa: CSVRRPQETQYF
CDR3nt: TGCAGCGTTCGGCGGCCTCAAGAGACCCAGTACTTC

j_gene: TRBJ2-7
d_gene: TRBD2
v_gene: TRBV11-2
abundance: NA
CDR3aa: CASSLRREASGIRYEQYF
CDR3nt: TGTGCCAGCAGCTTACGACGGGAGGCTAGCGGGATCCGGTACGAGCAGTACTTC

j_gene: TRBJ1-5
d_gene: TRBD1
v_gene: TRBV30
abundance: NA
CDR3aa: CAWSVQGNQPQHF
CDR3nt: TGTGCCTGGAGTGTACAGGGGAATCAGCCCCAGCATTTT

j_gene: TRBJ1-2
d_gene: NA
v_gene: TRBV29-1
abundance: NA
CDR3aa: CSVSGQTRGYTF
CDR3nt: TGCAGCGTTTCAGGACAGACCAGGGGCTACACCTTC

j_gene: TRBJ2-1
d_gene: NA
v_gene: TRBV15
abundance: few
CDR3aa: CATSEGPRIRFF
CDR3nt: TGTGCCACCTCCGAGGGACCTCGTATCCGGTTCTTC

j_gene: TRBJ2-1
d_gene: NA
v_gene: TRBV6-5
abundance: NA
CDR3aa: CASSYSSRERQFF
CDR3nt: TGTGCCAGCAGTTACTCGAGCAGGGAAAGGCAGTTCTTC

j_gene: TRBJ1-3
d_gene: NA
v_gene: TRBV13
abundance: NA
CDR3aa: CASSLAGNTIYF
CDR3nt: TGTGCCAGCAGCCTGGCTGGAAACACCATATATTTT

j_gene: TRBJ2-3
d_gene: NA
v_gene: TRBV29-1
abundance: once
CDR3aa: CSAEEGADTQYF
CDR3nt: TGCAGCGCGGAGGAGGGGGCAGATACGCAGTATTTT

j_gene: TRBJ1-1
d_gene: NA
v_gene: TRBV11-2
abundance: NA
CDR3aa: CASRLIGRNTEAFF
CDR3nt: TGTGCCAGCAGACTTATTGGGAGGAACACTGAAGCTTTCTTT

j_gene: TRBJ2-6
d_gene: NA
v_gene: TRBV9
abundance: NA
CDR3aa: CASSVDSGANVLTF
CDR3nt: TGTGCCAGCAGCGTAGACTCTGGGGCCAACGTCCTGACTTTC

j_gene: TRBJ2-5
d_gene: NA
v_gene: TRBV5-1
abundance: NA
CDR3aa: CASSLGAGRETQYF
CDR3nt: TGCGCCAGCAGCTTGGGGGCGGGTCGAGAGACCCAGTACTTC

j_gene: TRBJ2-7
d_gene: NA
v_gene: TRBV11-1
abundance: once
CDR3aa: CASSGRGTHHYEQYF
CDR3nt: TGTGCCAGCAGCGGACGCGGGACACACCATTACGAGCAGTACTTC

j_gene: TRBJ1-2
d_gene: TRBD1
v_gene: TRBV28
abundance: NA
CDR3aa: CASIRGQGSGYTF
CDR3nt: TGTGCCAGCATTAGAGGACAGGGTAGTGGCTACACCTTC

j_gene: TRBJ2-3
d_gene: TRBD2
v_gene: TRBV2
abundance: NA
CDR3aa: CATSAGNTDTQYF
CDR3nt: TGTGCCACCTCAGCGGGAAACACAGATACGCAGTATTTT

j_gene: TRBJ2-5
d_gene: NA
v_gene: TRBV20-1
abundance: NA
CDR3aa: CSASDIRTQYF
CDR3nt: TGCAGTGCTTCAGATATACGGACCCAGTACTTC

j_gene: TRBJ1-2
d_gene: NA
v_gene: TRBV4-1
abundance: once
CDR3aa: CASSQDLRAPLKFPF
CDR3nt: TGCGCCAGCAGCCAAGATCTCAGGGCCCCCCTGAAGTTCCCCTTC

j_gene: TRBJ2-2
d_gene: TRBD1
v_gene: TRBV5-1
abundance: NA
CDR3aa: CASSTRTGWNTGELFF
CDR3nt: TGCGCCAGCAGCACCCGGACAGGCTGGAACACCGGGGAGCTGTTTTTT

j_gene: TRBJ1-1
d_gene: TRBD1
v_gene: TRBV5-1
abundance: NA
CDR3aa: CASRPGTGGYTEAFF
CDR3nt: TGCGCCAGCAGGCCCGGGACAGGGGGCTATACTGAAGCTTTCTTT

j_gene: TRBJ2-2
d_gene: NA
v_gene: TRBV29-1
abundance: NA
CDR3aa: CSVGQQGFRGIGELFF
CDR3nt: TGCAGCGTTGGACAACAGGGTTTTCGGGGAATCGGGGAGCTGTTTTTT

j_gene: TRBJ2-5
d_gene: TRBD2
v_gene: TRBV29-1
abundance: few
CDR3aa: CSVATSAKQETQYF
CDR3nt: TGCAGCGTGGCGACTAGCGCTAAGCAAGAGACCCAGTACTTC

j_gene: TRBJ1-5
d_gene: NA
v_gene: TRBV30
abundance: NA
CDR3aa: CAWSVAGNQPQHF
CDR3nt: TGTGCCTGGAGTGTGGCTGGGAATCAGCCCCAGCATTTT